The 31 T cell receptor beta chains reported below all come from one sample, sequenced in a study of blood T cell repertoires in COVID-19. Libraries were prepared by immunoSEQ multiplex PCR; TCRdb keeps only in-frame clonotypes and omits some of them. Of approximately 220,000 clones listed, around 85% are singletons. Sequences were obtained from PBMCs or T cells enriched from blood (not recorded which). The receptor set was obtained from a man aged 40-49 years who had recovered from COVID-19.

V usage is TRBV7-6 and J usage is TRBJ2-1; TRBD2 matches 10 bases. Germline-derived CDR1 and CDR2 are SGHVS and FNYEAQ. The junction had 7 bases not matched to a gene; V was cut back by 4 bases and J by 1 base. The CDR3 runs to 17 residues. The CDR3: CASSSRSSGSSYNEQFF. The CDR3 DNA is TGTGCCAGCAGCTCGAGATCTAGCGGGAGTTCCTACAATGAGCAGTTCTTC.

This clone was detected a few times. V is TRBV7-9 and J is TRBJ1-1, with D tentatively TRBD1 (6 bases). V was pared by 0 bases and J by 4 bases, with 12 bases between. The CDR3 is made up of 15 amino acids. The germline V gene encodes CDR1 SEHNR and CDR2 FQNEAQ (reference sequence). Written as DNA, the CDR3 is TGTGCCAGCAGCTTAGCTCTCCAGGGGCGCACTGAAGCTTTCTTT. Its protein is CASSLALQGRTEAFF.

The chain has TRBV27 and TRBJ2-1, with D possibly TRBD2 on 6 matching bases. CDR1 and CDR2 from the germline V gene are MNHEY and SMNVEV (reference sequence). The V end lost 2 bases, the J end lost 7 bases, and 15 bases lay between the germline ends. CDR3 length equals 15 residues. Written as DNA, the CDR3 is TGTGCCAGCAGTTTAGGTGGGAGGCCCGGAAATGAGCAGTTCTTC. Translating gives CASSLGGRPGNEQFF.

The chain is built from TRBV4-1 and TRBJ2-2, with D perhaps matching TRBD2 (5 bases). The CDR3 is made up of 16 amino acids. CDR1 and CDR2 (germline): MGHRA, YSYEKL. V lost 4 bases and J lost 8, with 20 bases in between. Here the CDR3 DNA reads TGCGCCAGCAGCCGCCACGAGGGCCGAACCACAGGGGAGCTGTTTTTT. It yields the protein CASSRHEGRTTGELFF.

V gene TRBV4-1 combines with J gene TRBJ2-2; TRBD2 matches at 13 bases. Germline V gene sequence: CDR1 MGHRA, CDR2 YSYEKL. V shed 1 base, J shed 6 bases, and the junction held 8 bases outside the gene matches. This CDR3 has 18 amino acids. CDR3: CASSQGPGLAGVAGELFF. The CDR3 region has the DNA TGCGCCAGCAGCCAAGGCCCTGGACTAGCGGGAGTTGCCGGGGAGCTGTTTTTT.

The V gene is TRBV5-4, the J gene TRBJ2-3, with a possible D match to TRBD1 (5 bases). The V end was cut by 3 bases, the J end by 2 bases, with 16 bases between. The germline gives CDR1 SGHNT, CDR2 YYREEE (reference sequence). The CDR3 sequence is 16 residues long. The CDR3 coding sequence is TGTGCCAGCAGCTCCCAGACAGCCGGGCCCACAGATACGCAGTATTTT. This encodes CASSSQTAGPTDTQYF.

The rearrangement links TRBV7-2 to TRBJ2-5; 9 nucleotides line up with TRBD2. J was trimmed by 5 bases and V by 5 bases; bases with no gene match: 15. The germline CDR1 and CDR2 sequences are SGHTA and FQGNSA. The CDR3 has 17 amino acids. The CDR3 region is CASSPDLLAGAGETQYF. The CDR3 DNA reads TGTGCCAGCAGCCCTGACTTACTAGCGGGTGCTGGGGAGACCCAGTACTTC.

This clone was detected once. In DNA form, the CDR3 reads TGTGCCAGCACCAGGGGAAGAAATCAGCCCCAGCATTTT. It specifies CASTRGRNQPQHF. The chain links TRBV5-8 to TRBJ1-5; the D gene is possibly TRBD1 (6 bases). This CDR3 is 13 amino acids long. The V gene's germline CDR1 is SGHTS and CDR2 YDEGEE. V shed 6 bases and J shed 4 bases, with 11 bases lying between them.

A few counts support this clone. The V gene is TRBV7-2, the J gene TRBJ1-2; the match to TRBD1 covers 9 bases. Germline assignment: CDR1 SGHTA and CDR2 FQGNSA. V dropped 1 base and J dropped 5; count of bases not matched to a gene: 5. The CDR3 has 15 residues. CDR3 DNA: TGTGCCAGCAGCTTAGTACGCGGGACAGGGTATGGCTACACCTTC. Protein: CASSLVRGTGYGYTF.

The CDR3 spells CASRTSGGTDTQYF. The CDR3 DNA is TGTGCCAGTCGGACTAGCGGGGGCACAGATACGCAGTATTTT. The rearrangement joins TRBV19 to TRBJ2-3, with 12 bases fitting TRBD2. The CDR3 has 14 amino acids. V trimming: 8 bases; J trimming: 1 base; junction bases outside the gene matches: 1. Per the germline V gene, CDR1 is LNHDA and CDR2 is SQIVND (reference sequence). The full variable domain, its missing parts supplied by reference TRBV19 and TRBJ2-3, is DGGITQSPKYLFRKEGQNVTLSCEQNLNHDAMYWYRQDPGQGLRLIYYSQIVNDFQKGDIAEGYSVSREKKESFPLTVTSAQKNPTAFYLCASRTSGGTDTQYFGPGTRLTVL.

This clone was recorded once. The chain couples TRBV30 to TRBJ1-2; TRBD1 aligns across 9 bases. This CDR3 has 13 residues. Germline V gene sequence: CDR1 GTSNPN, CDR2 SVGIG (reference sequence). Germline trimming cut 1 base from V and 8 bases from J; bases unmatched to any gene: 5. CDR3 nucleotide sequence: TGTGCCTGGAGTGCAGGGACAGGGAGCGGCTACACCTTC. Translation gives CAWSAGTGSGYTF.

This clone appeared a single time. The rearrangement links TRBV3-1 (or the pseudogene TRBV3-2) to TRBJ2-1; weak D call: TRBD2 (6 bases). Germline loops: CDR1 LGHDT, CDR2 YNNKEL (reference sequence). Trimming cost V 3 bases and J 2 bases, with 11 bases left between them. This CDR3 has 15 residues. The CDR3 DNA reads as TGTGCCAGCAGCCAGGAGCGGGTTACCTACAATGAGCAGTTCTTC. Its protein is CASSQERVTYNEQFF.

The chain employs TRBV18 and TRBJ2-2; possible D gene TRBD2, 5 bases. Looked up from germline, CDR1 is KGHSH and CDR2 is LQKENI. The CDR3 consists of 13 residues. Trimming pared 3 bases from V and 6 bases from J, leaving 8 bases between. CDR3 in amino acids: CASSPRAAGELFF. DNA of the CDR3: TGTGCCAGCTCACCGCGGGCTGCCGGGGAGCTGTTTTTT.

In its sample, this clone was seen once. This chain links TRBV5-1 with TRBJ2-7; the match to TRBD1 covers 8 bases. This CDR3 is 14 amino acids long. Germline lookup yields CDR1 SGHRS and CDR2 YFSETQ. V was clipped by 4 bases and J by 5 bases; unmatched bases: 8. CDR3 loop: CASSGTGGRNEQYF. DNA for the CDR3: TGCGCCAGCAGCGGCACAGGGGGGCGGAACGAGCAGTACTTC.

The chain uses TRBV19 and TRBJ2-1; 8 nucleotides match TRBD2. After removal of 3 bases from V and 5 bases from J, the junction contained 12 bases not matched to a gene. Germline CDR1 LNHDA, CDR2 SQIVND (reference sequence). CDR3 length: 17 amino acids. In DNA form, the CDR3 reads TGTGCCAGTAGTATGCCATTAGGTAGCGGGGATGACAATGAGCAGTTCTTC. This translates into CASSMPLGSGDDNEQFF.

This chain links TRBV24-1 with TRBJ1-1; D is possibly TRBD1 (5 bases). Between the trimmed V and J ends, which lost 1 base and 9 bases, there was a span of 14 bases. CDR1 is KGHDR and CDR2 is SFDVKD in the germline V gene. The CDR3 consists of 14 residues. As DNA, the CDR3 is TGTGCCACCAGTGATTTTCCCCAGGGCAACCAAGCTTTCTTT. It encodes CATSDFPQGNQAFF.

The J gene is TRBJ1-1, the V gene TRBV18; 7 bases match TRBD1. The CDR3 sequence is 13 residues long. Looked up from germline, CDR1 is KGHSH and CDR2 is LQKENI. V trimming: 4 bases; J trimming: 3 bases; junction bases outside the gene matches: 2. The CDR3 region is CASSRTGDTEAFF. The CDR3 nucleotides are TGTGCCAGCTCACGTACAGGGGACACTGAAGCTTTCTTT. The full variable domain, with the rest looked up from reference TRBV18 and TRBJ1-1, is NAGVMQNPRHLVRRRGQEARLRCSPMKGHSHVYWYRQLPEEGLKFMVYLQKENIIDESGMPKERFSAEFPKEGPSILRIQQVVRGDSAAYFCASSRTGDTEAFFGQGTRLTVV.

This chain connects TRBV5-6 to TRBJ2-1; perhaps TRBD2 as D (6 bases). The CDR3 loop spans 17 amino acids. Per the germline V gene, CDR1 is SGHDT and CDR2 is YYEEEE. The ends were cut back, 5 bases at V and 5 bases at J, with 23 bases in the middle. DNA of the CDR3: TGTGCCAGCAGACCGAGGAGGAGGGCCCTCAATAACAATGAGCAGTTCTTC. Protein sequence: CASRPRRRALNNNEQFF.

The chain joins TRBV4-3 to TRBJ2-7, with TRBD2 matching over 9 bases. Germline V gene lookup returns CDR1 LGHNA and CDR2 YSLEER. After removal of 3 bases from V and 5 bases from J, the junction contained 11 bases not matched to a gene. This CDR3 spans 16 amino acids. The CDR3 DNA follows: TGCGCCAGCAGCCACAGCCCCGGACTAGCGATCCACGAGCAGTACTTC. It is translated as CASSHSPGLAIHEQYF.

The chain combines TRBV6-5 with TRBJ1-1; the match to TRBD1 covers 9 bases. The ends lost 6 bases at V and 1 base at J; junction bases unmatched: 6. CDR1 MNHEY and CDR2 SVGAGI come from the germline V gene. CDR3 length equals 15 residues. CDR3 amino acids: CASRPWDRENTEAFF. CDR3 coding DNA: TGTGCCAGCAGACCCTGGGACAGGGAGAACACTGAAGCTTTCTTT.

The chain joins TRBV2 to TRBJ2-3; the match to TRBD2 covers 10 bases. The germline CDR1 and CDR2 sequences are SNHLY and FYNNEI. This CDR3 has 16 amino acids. After removal of 2 bases from V and 4 bases from J, the junction contained 6 bases not matched to a gene. The CDR3 DNA reads as TGTGCCAGCAGTGAATTGCTAGCGGGAGCCGCAGATACGCAGTATTTT. Residues: CASSELLAGAADTQYF.

This clone was recorded a few times. The chain is built from TRBV19 and TRBJ1-2; the D is unclear. The CDR3 extends over 13 amino acids. V was shortened by 2 bases and J by 3 bases, with 7 bases between the two germline ends. CDR1 LNHDA and CDR2 SQIVND come from the germline V gene (reference sequence). The CDR3 region has the DNA TGTGCCAGTAGTATAAACACCTACTATGGCTACACCTTC. Translated: CASSINTYYGYTF.

In this sample, this clone turned up once. J is TRBJ2-2 and V is TRBV5-1; 8 positions match TRBD1. The CDR3 spans 15 residues. The V and J ends lost 2 bases and 7 bases, in that order; junction bases with no gene match: 7. CDR1 SGHRS and CDR2 YFSETQ come from the germline V gene. The CDR3 DNA is TGCGCCAGCAGCTTACGGACAGGGCCCAACGGGGAGCTGTTTTTT. Its translation is CASSLRTGPNGELFF.

This chain joins TRBV5-1 and TRBJ2-5; TRBD1 aligns across 8 bases. J gave up 4 bases and V 3 bases, and 2 bases lay outside the gene matches. The CDR3 is 13 residues long. Germline V gene sequence: CDR1 SGHRS, CDR2 YFSETQ. CDR3: CASSSTGAETQYF. In DNA, the CDR3 is TGCGCCAGCAGCTCGACAGGGGCAGAGACCCAGTACTTC.

CDR3 loop: CASSLMGAGEQYF. The CDR3 DNA reads as TGTGCCAGCAGTTTAATGGGAGCTGGCGAGCAGTACTTC. The chain recombines TRBV28 with TRBJ2-7, with a possible D match to TRBD2 (5 bases). Germline V lookup: CDR1 MDHEN, CDR2 SYDVKM. V was clipped by 2 bases and J by 6 bases, with 11 bases between them. The CDR3 runs to 13 residues.

In this sample, this clone turned up once. The gene calls are TRBV3-1 (or the pseudogene TRBV3-2) and TRBJ1-1; D perhaps matches TRBD1 (5 bases). CDR1 and CDR2 from the germline V gene are LGHDT and YNNKEL (reference sequence). The V end lost 4 bases, the J end lost 1 base, and 10 bases lay between the germline ends. The CDR3 totals 14 residues. For the CDR3, the DNA is TGTGCCAGCAGCCGCACAGGCGCGAACACTGAAGCTTTCTTT. It translates to CASSRTGANTEAFF.

The genes are TRBV10-3 and TRBJ1-1, with a possible D match to TRBD1 (5 bases). The ends were cut back, 10 bases at V and 4 bases at J, with 16 bases in the middle. The CDR3 is 13 amino acids. The germline gives CDR1 ENHRY, CDR2 SYGVKD. The chain's CDR3 is CASGGGGGTEAFF. The CDR3 bases are TGTGCCAGCGGGGGTGGGGGAGGCACTGAAGCTTTCTTT.

This clone showed up just a few times. The chain recombines TRBV7-2 with TRBJ2-3; 7 positions match TRBD2. The CDR3 runs 13 residues. The V segment lost 5 bases and the J segment 1 base; nucleotides outside the gene matches: 0. Germline-derived CDR1 and CDR2 are SGHTA and FQGNSA. Here the CDR3 reads CASSAGGTDTQYF. CDR3 coding DNA: TGTGCCAGCAGCGCGGGAGGCACAGATACGCAGTATTTT. Using reference TRBV7-2 and TRBJ2-3 for the parts outside the CDR3, the full variable domain is GAGVSQSPSNKVTEKGKDVELRCDPISGHTALYWYRQSLGQGLEFLIYFQGNSAPDKSGLPSDRFSAERTGGSVSTLTIQRTQQEDSAVYLCASSAGGTDTQYFGPGTRLTVL.

This clone was observed once. The gene calls are TRBV19 and TRBJ2-5; D is possibly TRBD2 (7 bases). This CDR3 is 14 amino acids long. Per germline, CDR1 LNHDA and CDR2 SQIVND (reference sequence). With 6 bases removed from V and 1 base from J, the gap between germline ends came to 12 bases. The CDR3 DNA sequence: TGTGCCAGTAGGGCCGGGGGGCTCCAAGAGACCCAGTACTTC. It yields the protein CASRAGGLQETQYF.

The chain employs TRBV29-1 and TRBJ1-1, with D perhaps matching TRBD1 (5 bases). V gave up 6 bases and J gave up 0 bases, with 8 bases separating them. Germline assignment: CDR1 SQVTM and CDR2 ANQGSEA. The CDR3 has 12 amino acids. CDR3 DNA: TGCAGCGTCGGGGGTTTGAACACTGAAGCTTTCTTT. Protein: CSVGGLNTEAFF.

This sequence joins TRBV7-9 and TRBJ1-5; 8 nucleotides align to TRBD1. CDR3 size: 13 residues. Per the germline V gene, CDR1 is SEHNR and CDR2 is FQNEAQ (reference sequence). The junction had 3 bases not matched to a gene; V was cut back by 5 bases and J by 6 bases. CDR3 DNA: TGTGCCAGCAGCCCCCAGGGGGCTCAGCCCCAGCATTTT. Amino acids: CASSPQGAQPQHF.